These T cell receptor beta chains were read from a single sample in a study of radiotherapy plus CTLA-4 blockade in lung cancer. Assay used: immunoSEQ multiplex PCR; TCRdb lists only in-frame clones, some missing. The repertoire includes tens of thousands of clones, 70% to 80% of them detected once, and around 8.9% sits in the top ten. The sample consisted of peripheral blood, taken from a patient treated with radiotherapy plus ipilimumab. Receptors were obtained from a human donor with non-small cell lung cancer who had stable disease on radiotherapy plus ipilimumab. CDR3s include the opening cysteine and the closing phenylalanine or tryptophan. A D gene is named only where the DNA matches it firmly. Clone size is stated in some rows and not others, as once, few, many or a class when expanded.

>few|TRBV7-9|TRBJ2-2|TRBD1
CASSRKFNRGNTGELFF
TGTGCCAGCAGCCGAAAGTTCAACAGGGGGAACACCGGGGAGCTGTTTTTT
>-|TRBV7-9|TRBJ2-5|-
CASSFSGETQYF
TGTGCCAGCAGCTTCTCGGGGGAGACCCAGTACTTC
>-|TRBV5-1|TRBJ1-4|-
CASRGRGSGYEKLFF
TGCGCCAGCAGGGGGAGGGGAAGCGGTTATGAAAAACTGTTTTTT
>-|TRBV7-9|TRBJ2-1|-
CASSRGPLTYNEQFF
TGTGCCAGCAGCAGGGGCCCGCTAACTTACAATGAGCAGTTCTTC
>-|TRBV6-5|TRBJ2-7|-
CASSYSRARARYF
TGTGCCAGCAGTTACTCGCGGGCCCGAGCTCGGTACTTC
>-|TRBV18|TRBJ2-7|-
CASSPGQKYEQYF
TGTGCCAGCTCACCCGGACAGAAATACGAGCAGTACTTC
>-|TRBV7-7|TRBJ2-5|TRBD2
CASSLGGTLKETQYF
TGTGCCAGCAGCTTGGGGGGGACCCTCAAAGAGACCCAGTACTTC
>-|TRBV29-1|TRBJ1-2|-
CSVERGNYGYTF
TGCAGCGTTGAAAGGGGAAACTATGGCTACACCTTC
>-|TRBV5-1|TRBJ2-2|TRBD1
CASSFKGGLVGELFF
TGCGCCAGCAGCTTTAAAGGGGGCTTGGTCGGGGAGCTGTTTTTT
>few|TRBV5-4|TRBJ2-7|TRBD1
CASSSPGQGTYEQYF
TGTGCCAGCAGCTCTCCGGGACAGGGAACCTACGAGCAGTACTTC
>-|TRBV30|TRBJ1-1|-
CAWVAWGGLNTEAFF
TGTGCCTGGGTGGCTTGGGGCGGACTGAACACTGAAGCTTTCTTT
>-|TRBV27|TRBJ1-2|-
CASSTPTGYGYTF
TGTGCCAGCAGTACCCCCACAGGGTATGGCTACACCTTC
>-|TRBV10-2|TRBJ1-4|TRBD1
CASSGKAGGNEKLFF
TGCGCCAGCAGTGGGAAGGCAGGGGGAAATGAAAAACTGTTTTTT
>-|TRBV18|TRBJ1-5|-
CASSTAYSNQPQHF
TGTGCCAGCTCAACAGCATATAGCAATCAGCCCCAGCATTTT
>once|TRBV5-5|TRBJ1-5|-
CASSPGGGYQPQHF
TGTGCCAGCAGCCCTGGGGGGGGGTATCAGCCCCAGCATTTT
>-|TRBV19|TRBJ2-7|TRBD1
CASSIAGQGAYEQYF
TGTGCCAGTAGTATAGCGGGACAGGGTGCGTACGAGCAGTACTTC
>few|TRBV4-1|TRBJ2-7|TRBD1
CASSQADRVSVEQYF
TGCGCCAGCAGCCAAGCCGACAGGGTTTCCGTCGAGCAGTACTTC
>few|TRBV5-6|TRBJ1-6|TRBD1
CASSLRGTAYNSPLHF
TGTGCCAGCAGCTTAAGGGGGACAGCTTATAATTCACCCCTCCACTTT
>-|TRBV19|TRBJ1-2|TRBD1
CASSITWQGGDYGYTF
TGTGCCAGTAGTATAACCTGGCAGGGGGGCGACTATGGCTACACCTTC
>-|TRBV5-1|TRBJ2-7|TRBD1
CASTPTGVHEQYF
TGCGCCAGCACCCCGACAGGGGTCCACGAGCAGTACTTC
>few|TRBV6-1|TRBJ2-1|TRBD2
CASSEPPWGGNQFF
TGTGCCAGCAGTGAACCCCCCTGGGGGGGAAACCAGTTCTTC
>-|TRBV30|TRBJ2-3|TRBD2
CAWSTQRGGLDTQYF
TGTGCCTGGAGTACCCAGCGGGGGGGGTTAGATACGCAGTATTTT
>-|TRBV7-9|TRBJ1-5|TRBD1
CASSPGTGHQPQHF
TGTGCCAGCAGCCCAGGGACAGGGCATCAGCCCCAGCATTTT
>-|TRBV5-6|TRBJ2-7|TRBD1
CASSFMWDRVYEQYF
TGTGCCAGCAGCTTTATGTGGGACAGGGTCTACGAGCAGTACTTC
>few|TRBV9|TRBJ1-6|-
CASSALNSPLHF
TGTGCCAGCAGCGCACTAAATTCACCCCTCCACTTT
>-|TRBV2|TRBJ1-2|-
CASSARNYGYTF
TGTGCCAGCAGTGCCCGGAACTATGGCTACACCTTC
>-|TRBV30|TRBJ1-5|TRBD1
CAWRETGNNQPQHF
TGTGCCTGGAGGGAGACAGGGAATAATCAGCCCCAGCATTTT
>-|TRBV4-2|TRBJ2-3|TRBD2
CASSQEWSGGRDTQYF
TGTGCCAGCAGCCAAGAGTGGTCGGGGGGGAGGGATACGCAGTATTTT
>-|TRBV15|TRBJ1-1|-
CATADRQNTEAFF
TGTGCCACGGCTGACAGACAGAACACTGAAGCTTTCTTT
>-|TRBV7-9|TRBJ2-5|-
CASRPNRVETQYF
TGTGCCAGCAGACCGAACAGGGTAGAGACCCAGTACTTC
>-|TRBV12-5|TRBJ2-3|-
CASGSTVPKDTQYF
TGTGCTAGTGGTTCGACAGTTCCAAAAGATACGCAGTATTTT
>-|TRBV29-1|TRBJ2-3|TRBD1
CSVEDLPQTGITDTQYF
TGCAGCGTTGAGGATCTGCCACAGACAGGGATCACAGATACGCAGTATTTT